Listed below are T cell receptor beta chains from one sample, sequenced in a study of blood T cell repertoires in COVID-19. The method was immunoSEQ multiplex PCR; TCRdb's version includes in-frame clones alone and lacks a portion of them. Here the sample spans 20,000 to 30,000 clones, 70% to 90% being singletons. The sequencing sample was made of peripheral blood. These receptors were obtained from a human donor in a cohort sampled during active COVID-19. Both conserved end residues are trimmed from each CDR3. Size is omitted from some rows. Given values are once, few, many or a class for expanded clones.

j_call clone_size v_call cdr3_aa
TRBJ2-5 . TRBV2 ASSVSRQETQY
TRBJ1-2 . TRBV29-1 SVEVGQGSYGYT
TRBJ1-5 . TRBV19 ASSIEPLINQPQH
TRBJ1-2 . TRBV4-1 ASSQEGKGAHSYT
TRBJ2-2 once TRBV28 ASISGGGGTGELF
TRBJ2-2 . TRBV5-1 ASSPQGATGELF
TRBJ2-3 . TRBV12-3/TRBV12-4 ASSFLHTQY
TRBJ2-4 . TRBV19 ASTPQDRMLAKNIQY
TRBJ1-5 . TRBV5-5 ASSLGGVPHQPQH
TRBJ2-3 . TRBV3-1/TRBV3-2 ASSSGLAGNTQY
TRBJ1-2 . TRBV7-9 ASSLGQQLYNYGYT
TRBJ2-3 . TRBV5-4 ASSFVGRNADTQY
TRBJ1-2 . TRBV18 ASSPSGGGGYGYT
TRBJ2-1 . TRBV3-1/TRBV3-2 ASSQEGLAGDNEQF
TRBJ2-1 . TRBV28 ASSLAGIGGNEQF
TRBJ1-6 . TRBV3-1/TRBV3-2 ASSQGQYNSPLH
TRBJ2-1 . TRBV4-2 ASSQSWTSGRQGNEQF
TRBJ1-1 . TRBV7-9 ASSSSLRANTEAF
TRBJ1-2 . TRBV7-9 ASSPDITHGYT
TRBJ1-3 . TRBV28 ASSLDRAGNTIY
TRBJ1-4 . TRBV6-5 ASSRLRGFNEKLF
TRBJ1-1 . TRBV19 ASSPSGGPRTEAF
TRBJ2-3 once TRBV9 ASSSNGRYTDTQY
TRBJ2-7 . TRBV4-1 ASSEGRGKDYEQY
TRBJ2-3 . TRBV5-1 ASRMTISTDTQY
TRBJ2-7 once TRBV7-2 ASSLGGFGGYEQY
TRBJ2-1 . TRBV19 ASTRGGSGRSYNEQF
TRBJ1-5 . TRBV2 ASSEGQGHQPQH
TRBJ1-2 . TRBV10-3 AISDPTGLSGGYT
TRBJ2-7 few TRBV4-1 ASSPAWLARSEQY
TRBJ1-4 . TRBV27 ASSTHGQGAFEKLF
TRBJ1-2 . TRBV6-2/TRBV6-3 ASSPGTETSYGYT
TRBJ2-7 . TRBV27 VSSSPTGRYEQY
TRBJ2-2 . TRBV10-3 AIRASGSAGELF
TRBJ2-6 . TRBV5-5 ASSGTGSPEANVLT
TRBJ2-1 once TRBV9 ASSPTGGQGWDEQF
TRBJ1-5 . TRBV10-3 AISESRPDSNQPQH
TRBJ1-6 . TRBV4-1 ASSQENRVESPLH
TRBJ2-1 . TRBV10-2 ASSDRVAGGYNEQF
TRBJ1-2 . TRBV3-1/TRBV3-2 ASSQLAGGQGRDGYT
TRBJ2-5 . TRBV30 AWSWSGEETQY
TRBJ2-7 . TRBV5-1 ASSLAIPRGAAEQY
TRBJ2-7 . TRBV28 ATDIEGVSYEQY
TRBJ1-6 once TRBV18 ASSPPGGYNSPLH
TRBJ2-1 . TRBV3-1/TRBV3-2 ASSQEGLAGNEQF
TRBJ2-3 . TRBV10-1 ASSVQGTDTQY